This T cell receptor (beta chain) was identified in a study of blood T cell repertoires in COVID-19. Study-level information: Samples of COVID-19 (acute and convalescent) were obtained from the United States, Italy and Spain. Nucleic acid was either cDNA or gDNA, and it came from T cells, B-cell-depleted T cells, or PBMCs.

Original methodology: Nucleated cell number was recorded as an estimate derived from reference gene primer amplification. Libraries were prepared by immunoSEQ multiplex PCR; TCRdb keeps only in-frame clonotypes and omits some of them. D and trimming were read from the DNA, whereas the V and J calls and clone size are those reported in that table. This table holds about 170,000 clones, over 75% found once. What was sequenced was peripheral blood. This receptor was taken from a man in his 60s who had recovered from COVID-19.

CDR3 sequence reads: CASSLVPGQGSEKLFF. The CDR3 nucleotides read TGTGCCAGCAGCTTAGTTCCGGGACAGGGTAGCGAAAAACTGTTTTTT. V and J are TRBV7-9 and TRBJ1-4, with 9 bases identical to TRBD1. This CDR3 contains 16 residues. Germline V gene data show CDR1 as SEHNR and CDR2 as FQNEAQ (reference sequence). Trimming took 1 base from V and 8 from J; bases not matched to a gene: 8. The full variable domain, in which reference TRBV7-9 and TRBJ1-4 provide the parts outside the CDR3, is DTGVSQNPRHKITKRGQNVTFRCDPISEHNRLYWYRQTLGQGPEFLTYFQNEAQLEKSRLLSDRFSAERPKGSFSTLEIQRTEQGDSAMYLCASSLVPGQGSEKLFFGSGTQLSVL.